The 14 T cell receptor beta chains given below trace back to one sample, sequenced in a study of cytomegalovirus exposure and HLA in healthy donors. PCR used 60 Vbeta primers and 13 Jbeta primers. Some clones are missing from TCRdb's copy, which holds only in-frame ones; the method was immunoSEQ multiplex PCR. The table shows around 150,000 clones, with around three quarters occurring only once. The specimen was PBMCs. The receptors shown here come from a man aged 30 to 45 in good health.

V usage is TRBV6-1 and J usage is TRBJ1-2, with 9 bases fitting TRBD1. The germline gives CDR1 MNHNS, CDR2 SASEGT. The CDR3 contains 14 residues. The trim removed 11 bases at V and 7 bases at J, leaving 14 bases unmatched. CDR3 region: CAVILGQGIRGYTF. The CDR3 DNA reads TGTGCCGTTATCTTGGGACAGGGAATCCGTGGCTACACCTTC.

This clone was counted once. The chain joins TRBV20-1 to TRBJ1-1; D unclear. This CDR3 region has 10 residues. Germline assignment: CDR1 DFQATT and CDR2 SNEGSKA (reference sequence). The V gene lost 5 bases and the J gene lost 11 bases, with 12 bases spanning the gap. CDR3 in DNA: TGCAGTGCTGCTTCAGGAAGGGCTTTCTTT. Amino acid sequence: CSAASGRAFF.

A few counts support this clone. The genes are TRBV4-2 and TRBJ2-7, with D tentatively TRBD2 (6 bases). V was clipped by 4 bases and J by 5 bases, with 21 bases between them. The CDR3 covers 16 residues. CDR1 is LGHNA, CDR2 YNFKEQ, per germline. CDR3 DNA: TGTGCCAGCAGCCTCGGTGAAACCCCCGGGAGACACGAGCAGTACTTC. Translation: CASSLGETPGRHEQYF.

This chain links TRBV6-5 with TRBJ1-1, with a possible D match to TRBD1 (6 bases). This CDR3 spans 15 amino acids. V was trimmed by 2 bases and J by 5 bases, leaving 15 bases between them. The germline V gene encodes CDR1 MNHEY and CDR2 SVGAGI. The CDR3 coding sequence is TGTGCCAGCAGTTACCTGGGGGCCGCCGGAACTGAAGCTTTCTTT. Protein: CASSYLGAAGTEAFF.

The gene calls are TRBV7-9 and TRBJ1-5; D ambiguous. CDR1 is SEHNR, CDR2 FQNEAQ, per germline (reference sequence). The CDR3 runs 13 residues. Trimming stripped 3 bases from V and 5 bases from J, with 8 bases between. CDR3 in DNA: TGTGCCAGCAGCTTTGGGAGCCATCAGCCCCAGCATTTT. This translates into CASSFGSHQPQHF.

This clone was seen a few times. The chain joins TRBV5-1 to TRBJ2-7, with D perhaps matching TRBD1 (6 bases). This CDR3 comprises 13 residues. The germline V gene has CDR1 SGHRS and CDR2 YFSETQ. The V and J ends lost 4 bases and 3 bases respectively, with 11 bases between them. CDR3 protein: CASSDGQYYEQYF. The DNA for the CDR3 is TGCGCCAGCAGCGACGGACAGTACTACGAGCAGTACTTC.

J is TRBJ2-2 and V is TRBV9; 8 nucleotides line up with TRBD2. J gave up 3 bases and V 6 bases, and 7 bases lay outside the gene matches. This CDR3 comprises 15 residues. Germline values: CDR1 SGDLS, CDR2 YYNGEE. The CDR3 here is CASTRAGVDTGELFF. CDR3 DNA: TGTGCCAGCACCAGAGCGGGAGTGGACACCGGGGAGCTGTTTTTT.

The table lists this clone with a few counts. The chain is built from TRBV11-3 and TRBJ2-1; D unresolved. The CDR3 contains 17 residues. CDR1 and CDR2 from the germline V gene are SGHNT and YENEEA. Trimming stripped 1 base from V and 2 bases from J, with 15 bases between. The CDR3 region has the DNA TGTGCCAGCAGCTTAGCCCGAGCCCGCCTAGCCTACAATGAGCAGTTCTTC. This codes for CASSLARARLAYNEQFF.

This rearrangement joins TRBV11-2 to TRBJ1-4; no firm D call. CDR1 is SGHAT, CDR2 FQNNGV, per germline. Trimming removed 2 bases at V and 5 bases at J, with 12 bases between. The CDR3 is made up of 15 amino acids. The CDR3 is CASSLLRRLNEKLFF. The CDR3 DNA reads TGTGCCAGCAGCTTACTGAGGAGGCTAAATGAAAAACTGTTTTTT.

A few counts support this clone. The chain has TRBV5-4 and TRBJ2-7; 10 bases line up with TRBD1. The CDR3 runs 16 residues. Germline V lookup: CDR1 SGHNT, CDR2 YYREEE (reference sequence). J lost 5 bases, V lost 4 bases, and 12 bases had no gene match. CDR3 sequence reads: CASSPPPGQGRHEQYF. The CDR3, as DNA: TGTGCCAGCAGCCCCCCACCGGGACAGGGGAGACACGAGCAGTACTTC.

The chain links TRBV29-1 to TRBJ2-7; tentative D call: TRBD1 (6 bases). CDR1 is SQVTM, CDR2 ANQGSEA, per germline. The CDR3 extends over 13 amino acids. Between the trimmed V and J ends, which lost 5 bases and 0 bases, there was a span of 11 bases. This chain's CDR3 is CSVTGPSSYEQYF. In DNA form, the CDR3 reads TGCAGCGTTACAGGGCCGAGCTCCTACGAGCAGTACTTC.

The rearrangement joins TRBV21-1 to TRBJ2-1; the table assigns TRBD1, which was not confirmed against the DNA. TRBV21-1 is deemed a pseudogene. This CDR3 contains 18 residues. The chain's CDR3 is CASSKAPKTGGMVDEQFF. In DNA form, the CDR3 reads TGTGCCAGCAGCAAAGCGCCCAAGACAGGGGGAATGGTCGATGAGCAGTTCTTC.

The chain links TRBV19 to TRBJ2-2; 11 bases fit TRBD2. V shed 5 bases and J 6 bases; nucleotides not matched to a gene: 5. CDR1 is LNHDA, CDR2 SQIVND, per germline (reference sequence). This CDR3 is built from 15 residues. The CDR3 here is CASSHSGRVAGELFF. In nucleotides, the CDR3 is TGTGCCAGTAGTCATAGCGGGAGGGTGGCCGGGGAGCTGTTTTTT.

This CDR3 is CASSELDRDREQYF. As DNA, the CDR3 is TGTGCCAGCAGCGAACTGGACAGGGATCGCGAGCAGTACTTC. The chain is built from TRBV5-8 and TRBJ2-5, with 8 bases lining up with TRBD1. Gene TRBJ2-7 matches the end of the DNA better, so the J call may be wrong. CDR3 size: 14 residues. Per the germline V gene, CDR1 is SGHTS and CDR2 is YDEGEE.